This T cell receptor (beta chain) was sequenced during a study of T cells in Graves' hyperthyroidism and ophthalmopathy. Trimming stripped 5 bases from V and 3 bases from J, with 17 bases between. The germline V gene encodes CDR1 SGHVS and CDR2 FNYEAQ. This CDR3 spans 17 amino acids. The definition of stable Graves' hyperthyroidism was no ophthalmopathy progression within 18 months. Hyperthyroidism was newly diagnosed in patients aged 18 to 65 (duration under 2 months). PBMCs were derived from more than 8 ml fresh peripheral blood. What was amplified from RNA transcripts were TCR beta CDR3 regions. HTBI primers drove first-round RT-PCR of the TCR CDR3. From the multiplex PCR reads, TCRdb called clonotypes with MiXCR, one entry per CDR3 protein. The table records 700,000 or so distinct CDR3 sequences, roughly 15% of them present only once. In its sample, this clonotype was seen many times.

The chain links TRBV7-6 to TRBJ2-6; D may correspond to TRBD1 or TRBD2 (6 bases each). The TCR sequence derives from a man younger than 30 with Graves' hyperthyroidism. Sequenced: blood. The CDR3: CASSTLVGGGGANVLTF. The CDR3 DNA is TGTGCCAGCAGCACCTTGGTCGGGGGCGGTGGGGCCAACGTCCTGACTTTC.